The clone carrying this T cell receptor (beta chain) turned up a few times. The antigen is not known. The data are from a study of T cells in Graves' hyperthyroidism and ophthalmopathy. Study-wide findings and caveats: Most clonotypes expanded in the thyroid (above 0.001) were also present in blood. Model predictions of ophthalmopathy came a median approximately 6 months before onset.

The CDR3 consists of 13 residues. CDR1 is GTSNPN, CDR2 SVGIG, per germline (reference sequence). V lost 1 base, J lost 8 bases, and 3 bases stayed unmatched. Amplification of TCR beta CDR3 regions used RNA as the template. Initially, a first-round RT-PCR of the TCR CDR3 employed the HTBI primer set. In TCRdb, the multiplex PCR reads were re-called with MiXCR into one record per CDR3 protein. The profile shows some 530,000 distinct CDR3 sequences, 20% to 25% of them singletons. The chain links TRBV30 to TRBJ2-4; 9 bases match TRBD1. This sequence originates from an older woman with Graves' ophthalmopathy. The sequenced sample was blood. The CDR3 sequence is CAWSGDREDIQYF. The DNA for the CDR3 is TGTGCCTGGAGTGGGGACAGGGAGGACATTCAGTACTTC.